A selection of T cell receptor beta chains follows, all from one sample in a study of CD8+ T cells in alopecia areata. The method was immunoSEQ multiplex PCR; TCRdb's version includes in-frame clones alone and lacks a portion of them. The data hold some 150,000 clones, with around 58% observed a single time. Sequencing used CD4+ T cells sorted from blood, obtained at roughly week 58, from a patient treated with tofacitinib. The receptors originated from a human donor with alopecia areata. Both conserved end residues are part of each CDR3. A D gene is named only where the DNA matches it firmly. Size values are once, few and many counts, or a class for expanded clones, and some rows have none.

v_call: TRBV4-1; j_call: TRBJ2-2; d_call: NA; clone_size: NA; cdr3_aa: CASSQFLLAVSNTGELFF; cdr3_nt: TGCGCCAGCAGCCAATTTTTGTTGGCAGTCTCGAACACCGGGGAGCTGTTTTTT
v_call: TRBV19; j_call: TRBJ1-5; d_call: NA; clone_size: NA; cdr3_aa: CASSITGAGQPQHF; cdr3_nt: TGTGCCAGTAGTATTACGGGGGCTGGTCAGCCCCAGCATTTT
v_call: TRBV7-9; j_call: TRBJ2-7; d_call: NA; clone_size: few; cdr3_aa: CASSLAGSPTVLYF; cdr3_nt: TGTGCCAGCAGCTTAGCGGGGAGCCCTACCGTGCTGTACTTC
v_call: TRBV19; j_call: TRBJ1-2; d_call: NA; clone_size: NA; cdr3_aa: CASSSRGLYGYTF; cdr3_nt: TGTGCCAGTAGTAGCAGGGGCCTCTATGGCTACACCTTC
v_call: TRBV29-1; j_call: TRBJ1-2; d_call: TRBD1; clone_size: NA; cdr3_aa: CSGGDSYGYTF; cdr3_nt: TGCAGTGGTGGGGACAGCTATGGCTACACCTTC
v_call: TRBV2; j_call: TRBJ2-2; d_call: TRBD1; clone_size: few; cdr3_aa: CASSRTGDGELFF; cdr3_nt: TGTGCCAGCAGTCGGACAGGTGACGGGGAGCTGTTTTTT
v_call: TRBV6-5; j_call: TRBJ2-7; d_call: NA; clone_size: NA; cdr3_aa: CASSAQSSYEQYF; cdr3_nt: TGTGCCAGCAGTGCCCAAAGCTCCTACGAGCAGTACTTC
v_call: TRBV9; j_call: TRBJ2-7; d_call: NA; clone_size: few; cdr3_aa: CASSVAPKTGEQYF; cdr3_nt: TGTGCCAGCAGCGTAGCCCCCAAAACGGGCGAGCAGTACTTC
v_call: TRBV29-1; j_call: TRBJ2-5; d_call: NA; clone_size: NA; cdr3_aa: CSVEALAGTQYF; cdr3_nt: TGCAGCGTAGAAGCCTTAGCCGGGACCCAGTACTTC
v_call: TRBV30; j_call: TRBJ2-3; d_call: TRBD2; clone_size: NA; cdr3_aa: CARHPGLAGSSSTDTQYF; cdr3_nt: TGTGCCAGGCACCCGGGACTAGCGGGGAGCTCTAGCACAGATACGCAGTATTTT
v_call: TRBV4-2; j_call: TRBJ2-5; d_call: NA; clone_size: NA; cdr3_aa: CASSKLGALETQYF; cdr3_nt: TGTGCCAGCAGTAAACTGGGTGCCCTAGAGACCCAGTACTTC
v_call: TRBV6-6; j_call: TRBJ2-7; d_call: NA; clone_size: NA; cdr3_aa: CASSLYTYEQYF; cdr3_nt: TGTGCCAGCAGTCTCTACACCTACGAGCAGTACTTC
v_call: TRBV27; j_call: TRBJ2-5; d_call: NA; clone_size: NA; cdr3_aa: CASRPNTFLETQYF; cdr3_nt: TGTGCCAGCAGGCCCAATACTTTCCTCGAGACCCAGTACTTC
v_call: TRBV29-1; j_call: TRBJ2-3; d_call: NA; clone_size: NA; cdr3_aa: CSCRGTDTQYF; cdr3_nt: TGCAGCTGCAGGGGCACAGATACGCAGTATTTT
v_call: TRBV2; j_call: TRBJ2-5; d_call: NA; clone_size: NA; cdr3_aa: CASKGNQETQYF; cdr3_nt: TGTGCCAGCAAGGGGAATCAAGAGACCCAGTACTTC
v_call: TRBV5-6; j_call: TRBJ2-7; d_call: NA; clone_size: NA; cdr3_aa: CASSLFWRPPGEQYF; cdr3_nt: TGTGCCAGCAGCTTGTTCTGGCGACCTCCTGGGGAGCAGTACTTC
v_call: TRBV6-5; j_call: TRBJ2-7; d_call: TRBD1; clone_size: NA; cdr3_aa: CASTRGQGTYEQYF; cdr3_nt: TGTGCCAGCACCAGGGGACAGGGAACCTACGAGCAGTACTTC
v_call: TRBV18; j_call: TRBJ1-2; d_call: NA; clone_size: NA; cdr3_aa: CASSPLRAREGANYGYTF; cdr3_nt: TGTGCCAGCTCACCACTCCGCGCCAGGGAAGGAGCTAACTATGGCTACACCTTC
v_call: TRBV10-3; j_call: TRBJ2-6; d_call: TRBD1; clone_size: NA; cdr3_aa: CAITRDRAGANVLTF; cdr3_nt: TGTGCCATCACTAGAGACAGGGCTGGGGCCAACGTCCTGACTTTC
v_call: TRBV7-8; j_call: TRBJ2-1; d_call: NA; clone_size: NA; cdr3_aa: CASSPGGLSYNEQFF; cdr3_nt: TGTGCCAGCAGCCCCGGGGGCCTATCCTACAATGAGCAGTTCTTC
v_call: TRBV7-9; j_call: TRBJ2-1; d_call: NA; clone_size: NA; cdr3_aa: CASALPIGWEQFF; cdr3_nt: TGTGCCAGCGCCCTTCCTATCGGCTGGGAGCAGTTCTTC
v_call: TRBV6-5; j_call: TRBJ1-3; d_call: NA; clone_size: few; cdr3_aa: CASSSPSSGNTIYF; cdr3_nt: TGTGCCAGCAGCTCTCCTAGCTCTGGAAACACCATATATTTT
v_call: TRBV5-6; j_call: TRBJ2-2; d_call: NA; clone_size: few; cdr3_aa: CASSRWAGGELFF; cdr3_nt: TGTGCCAGCAGCCGCTGGGCGGGGGGGGAGCTGTTTTTT